A single T cell receptor beta chain is shown here with its context. These data belong to a study of graft-versus-host responses after intestinal transplantation. Study-wide background: Every one of the recipients received anti-thymocyte globulin induction and afterwards took tacrolimus and steroids for around three years.

The method was immunoSEQ multiplex PCR; TCRdb's version includes in-frame clones alone and lacks a portion of them. The sample consists of about 37,000 clones, roughly nine tenths of them appearing once. The CDR3 sequence is 17 residues long. The V gene end was trimmed by 0 bases and the J gene end by 7 bases; junction bases not matched to a gene: 10. Germline loops: CDR1 SGHRS, CDR2 YFSETQ. To release intraepithelial and lamina propria lymphocytes, the graft tissue was processed. The TCR sequence derives from a human patient who received an intestinal transplant, so some T cells may come from the graft donor. The chain has TRBV5-1 and TRBJ1-2; 12 nucleotides match TRBD1. The starting material was ileum tissue, obtained approximately 200 days after intestinal transplant. CDR3 coding DNA: TGCGCCAGCAGCTTGGTGGGACAGGGGGCGCGAGTCTCTGGCTACACCTTC. It specifies CASSLVGQGARVSGYTF.